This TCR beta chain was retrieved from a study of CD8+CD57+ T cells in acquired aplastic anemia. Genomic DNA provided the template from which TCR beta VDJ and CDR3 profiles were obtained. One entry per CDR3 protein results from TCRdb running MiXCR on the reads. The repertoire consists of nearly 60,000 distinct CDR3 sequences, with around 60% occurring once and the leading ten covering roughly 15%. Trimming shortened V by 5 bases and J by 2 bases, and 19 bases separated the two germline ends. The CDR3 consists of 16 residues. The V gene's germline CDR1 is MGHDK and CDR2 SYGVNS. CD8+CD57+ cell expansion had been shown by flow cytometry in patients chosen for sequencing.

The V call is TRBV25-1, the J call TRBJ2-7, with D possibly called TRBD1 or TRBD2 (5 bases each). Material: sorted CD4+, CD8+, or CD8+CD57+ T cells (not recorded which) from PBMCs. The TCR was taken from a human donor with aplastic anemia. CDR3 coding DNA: TGTGCCAGCAGTATGAACCGGGACCAACTTACCTACGAGCAGTACTTC. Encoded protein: CASSMNRDQLTYEQYF.